The 17 T cell receptor beta chains reported below all come from one sample, sequenced in a study of regulatory T cells in long-lasting Graves disease. Time point noted: newly diagnosed GD, antithyroid drugs for less than 3 months. RNA from PBMCs was the source of the TCR library. Building the TCR beta libraries relied on iRepertoire HTBI primers, and CDR3 regions underwent Arm-PCR. TCRdb used MiXCR to reprocess the multiplex PCR reads, holding one entry per CDR3 protein. The sample holds 200,000 to 250,000 distinct CDR3 sequences, just over 20% seen once. The input for sequencing was peripheral blood mononuclear cells (PBMCs), taken at new diagnosis, from a patient treated with antithyroid drugs. The origin of the receptors is a female donor with Graves disease.

This clonotype has more than one count but fewer than ten. V and J are TRBV20-1 and TRBJ1-2; D perhaps matches TRBD1 (6 bases). This CDR3 spans 11 amino acids. Between the trimmed V and J ends, which lost 4 bases and 8 bases, there was a span of 11 bases. Germline CDR1 and CDR2: DFQATT and SNEGSKA (reference sequence). The CDR3 DNA sequence: TGCAGTGCTACGGGACACGACGGCTACACCTTC. Translation: CSATGHDGYTF.

This clonotype has just a few counts. The V and J genes are TRBV10-1 and TRBJ2-3; D unclear. The length of the CDR3 is 14 residues. Germline lookup yields CDR1 WNHNN and CDR2 SYGVQD (reference sequence). Trimming cost V 3 bases and J 4 bases, with 11 bases left between them. This chain's CDR3 is CASSDSLDADTQYF. The CDR3 nucleotides are TGCGCCAGCAGTGATTCATTGGATGCAGATACGCAGTATTTT.

This clonotype appeared many times. The rearrangement uses TRBV2 and TRBJ1-5; D unclear. The V gene's germline CDR1 is SNHLY and CDR2 FYNNEI. This CDR3 contains 14 residues. V was cut by 7 bases and J by 2 bases, with 12 bases left in between. In DNA form, the CDR3 reads TGTGCCAGCAAAGAGGGAGAGGGCAATCAGCCCCAGCATTTT. This sequence encodes CASKEGEGNQPQHF. Full variable domain (rest looked up from reference TRBV2 and TRBJ1-5): EPEVTQTPSHQVTQMGQEVILRCVPISNHLYFYWYRQILGQKVEFLVSFYNNEISEKSEIFDDQFSVERPDGSNFTLKIRSTKLEDSAMYFCASKEGEGNQPQHFGDGTRLSIL.

This clonotype was observed a few times. The chain has TRBV2 and TRBJ1-5; D remains unclear. Germline CDR1 reads SNHLY; CDR2 reads FYNNEI. V gave up 8 bases and J gave up 3 bases, with 8 bases separating them. The CDR3 consists of 12 residues. In nucleotides, the CDR3 is TGTGCCAGCCACACTACCAATCAGCCCCAGCATTTT. Residues: CASHTTNQPQHF.

Worth noting for this clonotype: A much larger clone differs from this one at a single base, so this may be a read error. Written as DNA, the CDR3 is TGCAGTGTACCAGCGGGAGGGTACGAGCAGTTCTTC. It codes for CSVPAGGYEQFF. V usage is TRBV20-1 and J usage is TRBJ2-1; 10 nucleotides line up with TRBD2. V was clipped by 7 bases and J by 10 bases; unmatched bases: 7. CDR3 length: 12 residues. CDR1 is DFQATT, CDR2 SNEGSKA, per germline (reference sequence).

CDR3 nucleotide sequence: TGCGCCAGCAGCTCGCCGGGACTAGCGGGAGGGCATGGGAAAACCGGGGAGCTGTTTTTT. Translated, it gives CASSSPGLAGGHGKTGELFF. The J gene is TRBJ2-2, the V gene TRBV5-1, with 16 bases aligning to TRBD2. With 3 bases clipped from V and 5 bases from J, the junction kept 13 bases outside the gene matches. There are 20 residues in the CDR3. Germline loops: CDR1 SGHRS, CDR2 YFSETQ.

This clonotype was counted at least ten times. The chain uses TRBV10-3 and TRBJ2-1; tentatively, D is TRBD1 or TRBD2 (5 bases each). The V end lost 3 bases, the J end lost 4 bases, and 28 bases lay between the germline ends. In germline, CDR1 is ENHRY, CDR2 SYGVKD. This CDR3 contains 20 residues. Here the CDR3 reads CAISDHTSAPRDHAYNEQFF. The CDR3 bases are TGTGCCATCAGTGACCACACGTCAGCTCCTAGGGACCACGCTTACAATGAGCAGTTCTTC.

There are many counts of this clonotype. The chain joins TRBV10-2 to TRBJ1-2; weak D call: TRBD1 (6 bases). From germline, CDR1 is WSHSY and CDR2 SAAADI. Deletions cut 8 bases from V and 7 bases from J, with 17 bases between. This CDR3 contains 13 residues. CDR3: CASSDQGLGGYTF. In nucleotides, the CDR3 is TGCGCCAGCTCGGACCAGGGGTTGGGTGGCTACACCTTC.

This clonotype was seen ten or more times. The chain carries TRBV2 and TRBJ1-5, with D possibly being TRBD1 (6 bases). Germline V gene lookup returns CDR1 SNHLY and CDR2 FYNNEI. The length of the CDR3 is 14 residues. Deletions cut 1 base from V and 6 bases from J, with 10 bases between. CDR3 residues: CASSEDREPQPQHF. The CDR3 DNA is TGTGCCAGCAGTGAAGACAGGGAACCTCAGCCCCAGCATTTT.

Remarks on this clonotype: A far larger clone is only one base removed, so a read error is likely. The chain uses TRBV7-9 and TRBJ2-7; D is unclear. Between the trimmed V and J ends, which lost 1 base and 0 bases, there was a span of 10 bases. The length of the CDR3 is 15 residues. The germline V gene has CDR1 SEHNR and CDR2 FQNEAQ (reference sequence). CDR3 in DNA: TGTGCCAGCAGCTTAGATCCTGGCGCCTCCTACGAGCAGTACTTC. This gives the protein CASSLDPGASYEQYF.

J is TRBJ2-1 and V is TRBV7-9; TRBD1 agrees at 8 bases. Looked up from germline, CDR1 is SEHNR and CDR2 is FQNEAQ (reference sequence). V trimming: 4 bases; J trimming: 9 bases; junction bases outside the gene matches: 5. This CDR3 is 13 amino acids long. The CDR3 loop is CASSSQGATEQFF. CDR3 nucleotide sequence: TGTGCCAGCAGCTCGCAGGGGGCCACTGAGCAGTTCTTC.

The chain links TRBV7-2 to TRBJ2-1; 10 nucleotides line up with TRBD2. The V segment lost 5 bases and the J segment 4 bases; nucleotides outside the gene matches: 5. CDR1 is SGHTA and CDR2 is FQGNSA in the germline V gene. This CDR3 region has 15 residues. The CDR3 reads CASSTSGRVYNEQFF. The CDR3 DNA sequence: TGTGCCAGCAGCACAAGCGGGAGGGTTTACAATGAGCAGTTCTTC.

This clonotype was counted a few times. The CDR3 is CASSLDLEVSGANVLTF. CDR3 nucleotides: TGTGCCAGCAGCTTAGATCTCGAGGTCTCTGGGGCCAACGTCCTGACTTTC. The rearrangement uses TRBV7-2 and TRBJ2-6; D unresolved. V lost 1 base to trimming and J lost 0 bases, with 10 bases between them. This CDR3 region has 17 residues. Germline-derived CDR1 and CDR2 are SGHTA and FQGNSA.

The rearrangement joins TRBV7-2 to TRBJ2-7; TRBD1 agrees at 7 bases. This CDR3 has 14 amino acids. V trimming: 2 bases; J trimming: 4 bases; junction bases outside the gene matches: 5. The V gene's germline CDR1 is SGHTA and CDR2 FQGNSA. The DNA of the CDR3 is TGTGCCAGCAGCTTACAGGGGGAGTGGTACGAGCAGTACTTC. Translation gives CASSLQGEWYEQYF.

This clonotype was found many times. V is TRBV7-9 and J is TRBJ2-7, with 12 bases matching TRBD2. V lost 3 bases, J lost 1 base, and 7 bases stayed unmatched. This CDR3 comprises 17 residues. Germline V gene sequence: CDR1 SEHNR, CDR2 FQNEAQ (reference sequence). The CDR3 DNA follows: TGTGCCAGCAGCTTTGCTGATACTAGCGGGAGGTCCTACGAGCAGTACTTC. Amino acid sequence: CASSFADTSGRSYEQYF.

This clonotype was found many times. CDR3 protein: CASSAGFSYNEQFF. The CDR3 DNA reads TGTGCCAGCAGTGCGGGGTTCTCCTACAATGAGCAGTTCTTC. The chain is built from TRBV6-1 and TRBJ2-1, with D perhaps TRBD2 (5 bases). Per germline, CDR1 MNHNS and CDR2 SASEGT. The CDR3 extends over 14 amino acids. V lost 4 bases and J 0 bases, leaving 7 bases between the germline ends.

At least ten counts were recorded for this clonotype. The genes are TRBV7-8 and TRBJ2-4; D is perhaps TRBD1 or TRBD2 (5 bases each). The CDR3 has 21 amino acids. CDR1 and CDR2 from the germline V gene are SGHVS and FQNEAQ. The V end lost 4 bases, the J end lost 0 bases, and 28 bases lay between the germline ends. DNA for the CDR3: TGTGCCAGCAGCTCACCCGTCAACCTTGGGACCTCAATTCTAGCCAAAAACATTCAGTACTTC. Translating gives CASSSPVNLGTSILAKNIQYF.